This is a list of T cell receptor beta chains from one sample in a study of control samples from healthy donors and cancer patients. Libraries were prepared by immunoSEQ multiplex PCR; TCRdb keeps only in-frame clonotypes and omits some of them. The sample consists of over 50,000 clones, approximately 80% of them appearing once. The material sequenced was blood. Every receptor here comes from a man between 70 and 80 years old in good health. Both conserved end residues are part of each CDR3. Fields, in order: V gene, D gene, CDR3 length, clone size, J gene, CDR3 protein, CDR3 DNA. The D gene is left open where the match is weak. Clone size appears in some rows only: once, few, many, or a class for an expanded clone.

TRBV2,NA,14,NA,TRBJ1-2,CASSPQTTAYGYTF,TGTGCCAGCAGTCCACAAACGACAGCGTATGGCTACACCTTC
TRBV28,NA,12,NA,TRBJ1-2,CASSSTENGYTF,TGTGCCAGCAGTTCAACAGAAAATGGCTACACCTTC
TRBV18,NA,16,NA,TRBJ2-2,CASSPQRDRGGGELFF,TGTGCCAGCTCACCACAACGGGACCGCGGAGGGGGGGAGCTGTTTTTT
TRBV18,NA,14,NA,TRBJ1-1,CASSQYREETEAFF,TGTGCCAGCTCACAGTACAGGGAAGAGACTGAAGCTTTCTTT
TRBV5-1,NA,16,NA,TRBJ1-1,CASSRDPGGLNTEAFF,TGCGCCAGCAGCAGGGACCCAGGAGGGCTGAACACTGAAGCTTTCTTT
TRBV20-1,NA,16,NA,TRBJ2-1,CSASSLRDTPTSEQFF,TGCAGTGCTAGTTCGCTGCGGGACACCCCGACAAGTGAGCAGTTCTTC
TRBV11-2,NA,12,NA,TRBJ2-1,CASSAQGYEQFF,TGTGCCAGCAGCGCGCAAGGGTATGAGCAGTTCTTC
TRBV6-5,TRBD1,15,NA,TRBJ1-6,CASSYETGRSSPLHF,TGTGCCAGCAGTTACGAGACAGGGAGAAGTTCACCCCTCCACTTT
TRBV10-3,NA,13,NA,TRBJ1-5,CAISGGNNQPQHF,TGTGCCATCAGTGGGGGAAACAATCAGCCCCAGCATTTT
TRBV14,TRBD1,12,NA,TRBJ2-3,CASRQGGDTQYF,TGTGCCAGTAGACAGGGGGGAGATACGCAGTATTTT
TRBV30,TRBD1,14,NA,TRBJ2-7,CAWAGGWGSYEQYF,TGTGCCTGGGCAGGGGGTTGGGGGTCCTACGAGCAGTACTTC
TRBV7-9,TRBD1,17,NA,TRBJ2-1,CASSRIQGANSYNEQFF,TGTGCCAGCAGCCGGATACAGGGGGCGAACTCCTACAATGAGCAGTTCTTC
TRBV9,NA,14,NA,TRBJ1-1,CASSVEGPNTEAFF,TGTGCCAGCAGCGTAGAAGGTCCGAACACTGAAGCTTTCTTT
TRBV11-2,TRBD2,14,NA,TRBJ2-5,CASSHGLVQETQYF,TGTGCCAGCAGCCACGGACTAGTACAAGAGACCCAGTACTTC
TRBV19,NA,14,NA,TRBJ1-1,CASSLGPPNTEAFF,TGTGCCAGTAGTCTCGGACCTCCAAACACTGAAGCTTTCTTT
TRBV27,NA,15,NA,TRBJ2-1,CASSPNGDGYNEQFF,TGTGCCAGCAGTCCCAATGGGGACGGATACAATGAGCAGTTCTTC
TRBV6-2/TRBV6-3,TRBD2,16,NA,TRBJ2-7,CASSSSRLAGEDEQYF,TGTGCCAGCAGTTCCTCTCGACTAGCGGGGGAAGACGAGCAGTACTTC
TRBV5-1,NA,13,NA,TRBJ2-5,CASSLEVEETQYF,TGCGCCAGCAGCTTGGAGGTAGAAGAGACCCAGTACTTC
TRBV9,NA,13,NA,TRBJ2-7,CASSVALGSEQYF,TGTGCCAGCAGCGTAGCTCTGGGAAGCGAGCAGTACTTC
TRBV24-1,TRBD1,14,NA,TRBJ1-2,CATSDSTGPYGYTF,TGTGCCACCAGTGATTCGACAGGGCCCTATGGCTACACCTTC
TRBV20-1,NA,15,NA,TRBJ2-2,CSASSGLRAGGELFF,TGCAGTGCTAGTTCGGGACTCAGGGCCGGCGGGGAGCTGTTTTTT
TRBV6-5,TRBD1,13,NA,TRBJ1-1,CASRGQMNTEAFF,TGTGCCAGCAGGGGACAGATGAACACTGAAGCTTTCTTT
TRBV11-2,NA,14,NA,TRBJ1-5,CASSLAGGNQPQHF,TGTGCCAGCAGCTTGGCTGGGGGCAATCAGCCCCAGCATTTT
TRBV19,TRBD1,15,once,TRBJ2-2,CASHTTGGRSGELFF,TGTGCCAGTCACACGACAGGGGGCAGGAGCGGGGAGCTGTTTTTT
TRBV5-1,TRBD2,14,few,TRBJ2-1,CASSLDGGDNEQFF,TGCGCCAGCAGCTTGGACGGGGGGGACAATGAGCAGTTCTTC
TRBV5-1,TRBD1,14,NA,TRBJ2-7,CASSSGTGGAEQYF,TGCGCCAGCAGCTCCGGGACAGGGGGCGCCGAGCAGTACTTC
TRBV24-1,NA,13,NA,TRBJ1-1,CATSDFSNTEAFF,TGTGCCACCAGTGATTTCTCGAACACTGAAGCTTTCTTT
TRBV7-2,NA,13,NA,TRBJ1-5,CASSPAAYQPQHF,TGTGCCAGCAGCCCGGCCGCTTATCAGCCCCAGCATTTT
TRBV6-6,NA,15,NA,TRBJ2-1,CASSYGTPSYNEQFF,TGTGCCAGCAGTTATGGGACACCCAGCTACAATGAGCAGTTCTTC
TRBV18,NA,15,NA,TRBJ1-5,CASSPGGVRNQPQHF,TGTGCCAGCTCACCAGGGGGGGTTCGCAATCAGCCCCAGCATTTT
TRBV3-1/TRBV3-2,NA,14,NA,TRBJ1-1,CASSQRQENTEAFF,TGTGCCAGCAGCCAGCGACAGGAGAACACTGAAGCTTTCTTT
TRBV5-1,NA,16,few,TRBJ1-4,CASSPLRTASNEKLFF,TGCGCCAGCAGCCCCCTCCGCACAGCTTCTAATGAAAAACTGTTTTTT
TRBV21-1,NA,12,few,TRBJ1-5,CASTSGTKPQHF,TGTGCCAGCACCTCCGGGACTAAGCCCCAGCATTTT
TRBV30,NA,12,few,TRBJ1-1,CAWTAGGPGAFF,TGTGCCTGGACCGCCGGGGGGCCGGGGGCTTTCTTT
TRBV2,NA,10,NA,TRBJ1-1,CASSGGRAFF,TGTGCCAGCAGTGGAGGAAGGGCTTTCTTT
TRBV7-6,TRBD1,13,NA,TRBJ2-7,CASSGTGRYEQYF,TGTGCCAGCAGCGGGACAGGGAGGTACGAGCAGTACTTC
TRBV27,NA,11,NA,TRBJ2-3,CASSTTDTQYF,TGTGCCAGCAGTACCACAGATACGCAGTATTTT
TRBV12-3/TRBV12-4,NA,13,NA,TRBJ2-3,CASSLAETDTQYF,TGTGCCAGCAGTTTAGCAGAAACAGATACGCAGTATTTT
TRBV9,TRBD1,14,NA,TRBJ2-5,CASSGTSGGPAQYF,TGTGCCAGCAGCGGTACATCAGGGGGCCCCGCCCAGTACTTC
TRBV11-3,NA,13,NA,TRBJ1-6,CASSLFRNSPLHF,TGTGCCAGCAGCTTATTCCGCAATTCACCCCTCCACTTT
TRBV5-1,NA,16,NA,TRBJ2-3,CASSSGVGGGTDTQYF,TGCGCCAGCAGCTCGGGGGTGGGAGGAGGCACAGATACGCAGTATTTT
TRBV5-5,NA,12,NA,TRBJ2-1,CASSLAGNEQFF,TGTGCCAGCAGCTTGGCGGGGAATGAGCAGTTCTTC
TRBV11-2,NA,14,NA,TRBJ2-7,CASSPRGRAYEQYF,TGTGCCAGCAGCCCCCGTGGCAGGGCCTACGAGCAGTACTTC
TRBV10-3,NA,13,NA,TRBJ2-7,CAIRGPLGHEQYF,TGTGCCATCAGGGGCCCTCTTGGGCACGAGCAGTACTTC
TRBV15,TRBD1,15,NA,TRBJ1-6,CATSRPPTGNSPLHF,TGTGCCACCAGCAGACCTCCGACAGGGAACTCACCCCTCCACTTT
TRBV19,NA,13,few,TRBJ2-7,CARPSHGTYEQYF,TGTGCCAGACCCAGTCATGGTACCTACGAGCAGTACTTC
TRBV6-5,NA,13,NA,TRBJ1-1,CASRTTLSTEAFF,TGTGCCAGCAGGACAACATTGAGCACTGAAGCTTTCTTT